The 31 T cell receptor beta chains below come from one sample, sequenced in a study of radiation and T cells in renal cell carcinoma. Noted time point: baseline pretreatment blood. Specified treatment: 15 Gy SBRT to primary tumor, nephrectomy 4 weeks later. Sequencing used immunoSEQ multiplex PCR; TCRdb keeps in-frame clones, though not all of them. Altogether about 140,000 clones are present, around 78% being singletons, with the ten largest covering 20% to 25%. This specimen was blood, taken from a patient whose treatment included radiotherapy and nephrectomy. The receptors stem from a woman between 50 and 59 years old with renal cell carcinoma.

The chain combines TRBV5-1 with TRBJ1-6, with 8 bases fitting TRBD1. The trim removed 4 bases at V and 9 bases at J, leaving 12 bases unmatched. The CDR3 covers 16 residues. The germline CDR1 and CDR2 sequences are SGHRS and YFSETQ. As DNA, the CDR3 is TGCGCCAGCAGCGCGGAAGCCTCAGGGGGCGCTTCACCCCTCCACTTT. Protein sequence: CASSAEASGGASPLHF.

The V gene is TRBV25-1, the J gene TRBJ1-4; 7 nucleotides align to TRBD1. The CDR3 sequence is 16 residues long. Germline CDR1 and CDR2: MGHDK and SYGVNS. With V trimmed by 4 bases and J by 6 bases, 11 bases remained unmatched. The CDR3 here is CASSGNRGPKDEKLFF. Written as DNA, the CDR3 is TGTGCCAGCAGTGGGAACAGGGGCCCTAAGGATGAAAAACTGTTTTTT.

The rearrangement links TRBV5-6 to TRBJ1-6; the D gene is possibly TRBD1 (5 bases). CDR3 length: 14 residues. V was shortened by 5 bases and J by 7 bases, with 13 bases between the two germline ends. CDR1 and CDR2 (germline): SGHDT, YYEEEE. CDR3 DNA: TGTGCCAGCAGTCCGGGACGGTCAAATTCACCCCTCCACTTT. It encodes CASSPGRSNSPLHF. The whole variable domain, remainder taken from reference TRBV5-6 and TRBJ1-6, is DAGVTQSPTHLIKTRGQQVTLRCSPKSGHDTVSWYQQALGQGPQFIFQYYEEEERQRGNFPDRFSGHQFPNYSSELNVNALLLGDSALYLCASSPGRSNSPLHFGNGTRLTVT.

The genes are TRBV30 and TRBJ1-4; D unclear. Trimming shortened V by 1 base and J by 5 bases, and 8 bases separated the two germline ends. Germline-derived CDR1 and CDR2 are GTSNPN and SVGIG (reference sequence). The CDR3 extends over 13 amino acids. DNA for the CDR3: TGTGCCTGGAGTGCAGATATAAATGAAAAACTGTTTTTT. It specifies CAWSADINEKLFF.

The V call is TRBV28, the J call TRBJ1-2; D gene uncertain. Trimming stripped 5 bases from V and 1 base from J, with 2 bases between. Germline CDR1 MDHEN, CDR2 SYDVKM. The CDR3 runs to 11 residues. This chain's CDR3 is CASSGNYGYTF. Here the CDR3 DNA reads TGTGCCAGCAGTGGTAACTATGGCTACACCTTC.

This clone was detected once. The J gene is TRBJ1-2, the V gene TRBV29-1; no firm D call. V shed 0 bases and J shed 4 bases, with 18 bases lying between them. This CDR3 has 16 residues. Germline loops: CDR1 SQVTM, CDR2 ANQGSEA. CDR3 bases: TGCAGCGTTGAAGATCGAATCAGACGGGCTGTCTATGGCTACACCTTC. Protein sequence: CSVEDRIRRAVYGYTF.

The chain couples TRBV19 to TRBJ1-1, with D unresolved. The germline gives CDR1 LNHDA, CDR2 SQIVND (reference sequence). V lost 2 bases and J lost 1, with 11 bases in between. There are 15 residues in the CDR3. CDR3 nucleotide sequence: TGTGCCAGTAGTATAAGCCGCGTGGCGAACACTGAAGCTTTCTTT. Translating it yields CASSISRVANTEAFF. The full variable domain, rest sourced from reference TRBV19 and TRBJ1-1, is DGGITQSPKYLFRKEGQNVTLSCEQNLNHDAMYWYRQDPGQGLRLIYYSQIVNDFQKGDIAEGYSVSREKKESFPLTVTSAQKNPTAFYLCASSISRVANTEAFFGQGTRLTVV.

J is TRBJ1-1 and V is TRBV5-6; possible D gene TRBD1, 5 bases. Germline lookup yields CDR1 SGHDT and CDR2 YYEEEE. This CDR3 comprises 14 residues. V shed 4 bases and J shed 0 bases, with 10 bases lying between them. As DNA, the CDR3 is TGTGCCAGCAGCCGTATAGGGGTGAACACTGAAGCTTTCTTT. Encoded protein: CASSRIGVNTEAFF.

A word on this clone: The junction shows a germline mismatch at one end, possibly a read error. The chain recombines TRBV5-3 with TRBJ2-7; D might be TRBD2 (5 bases). TRBV5-3 is treated as an ORF (open reading frame) with a function not yet certain. This CDR3 has 12 amino acids. The CDR3 reads CARSSPRERPDF. The DNA for the CDR3 is TGTGCCAGAAGCTCCCCAAGGGAGAGACCCGACTTC.

This chain joins TRBV28 and TRBJ1-5; possible D gene TRBD1, 5 bases. Deletions cut 5 bases from V and 6 bases from J, with 14 bases between. The CDR3 has 14 residues. Germline V gene data show CDR1 as MDHEN and CDR2 as SYDVKM. Here the CDR3 DNA reads TGTGCCAGCAGTACCCCGGGGGGGAGTCAGCCCCAGCATTTT. Its protein product is CASSTPGGSQPQHF.

The V call is TRBV7-9, the J call TRBJ2-3; D not resolved. From germline, CDR1 is SEHNR and CDR2 FQNEAQ (reference sequence). This CDR3 spans 12 amino acids. Between the trimmed V and J ends, which lost 4 bases and 7 bases, there was a span of 9 bases. CDR3 in DNA: TGTGCCAGCAGCTCCGACGCGAATACGCAGTATTTT. This encodes CASSSDANTQYF. Supplemented by reference TRBV7-9 and TRBJ2-3, the full variable domain reads DTGVSQNPRHKITKRGQNVTFRCDPISEHNRLYWYRQTLGQGPEFLTYFQNEAQLEKSRLLSDRFSAERPKGSFSTLEIQRTEQGDSAMYLCASSSDANTQYFGPGTRLTVL.

This clone was seen more than once but under ten times. The chain has TRBV14 and TRBJ2-7; no clear D. CDR1 is SGHDN and CDR2 is FVKESK in the germline V gene. V shed 4 bases and J shed 3 bases, with 7 bases lying between them. CDR3 length: 12 amino acids. The CDR3 DNA reads as TGTGCCAGCAGCCGGACCAGCTACGAGCAGTACTTC. This sequence encodes CASSRTSYEQYF.

This clone appeared a few times. At one end, the junction sequence differs from germline, possibly due to a read error. This chain links TRBV7-2 with TRBJ1-2; no reliable D call. CDR1 and CDR2 from the germline V gene are SGHTA and FQGNSA. This CDR3 has 11 amino acids. The CDR3 spells CASSLGVTAAF. The CDR3 DNA sequence: TGTGCCAGCAGCTTAGGGGTAACGGCAGCCTTC.

The genes are TRBV18 and TRBJ2-7, with D possibly called TRBD1 or TRBD2 (5 bases each). V was shortened by 6 bases and J by 5 bases, with 14 bases between the two germline ends. CDR3 length: 13 residues. In germline, CDR1 is KGHSH, CDR2 LQKENI. This chain's CDR3 is CASSPGLAHEQYF. The DNA for the CDR3 is TGTGCCAGCTCTCCGGGGCTAGCCCACGAGCAGTACTTC.

In this sample, this clone turned up a few times. The rearrangement uses TRBV7-9 and TRBJ1-1; TRBD1 might be the D (5 bases). V was cut by 5 bases and J by 2 bases, with 9 bases left in between. Germline CDR1 is SEHNR and CDR2 is FQNEAQ (reference sequence). The CDR3 runs to 13 residues. The CDR3 DNA is TGTGCCAGCAGCCGAGGGGTCAACACTGAAGCTTTCTTT. It is translated as CASSRGVNTEAFF.

The CDR3 spells CASSPPGHANTGELFF. The CDR3 nucleotides are TGTGCCAGCAGCCCGCCGGGACACGCGAACACCGGGGAGCTGTTTTTT. The gene calls are TRBV7-2 and TRBJ2-2; weak D call: TRBD1 (6 bases). Trimming removed 5 bases at V and 0 bases at J, with 13 bases between. CDR1 is SGHTA, CDR2 FQGNSA, per germline. The CDR3 contains 16 residues.

The genes are TRBV30 and TRBJ2-7; 10 bases agree with TRBD2. Germline V CDR1 and CDR2: GTSNPN, SVGIG (reference sequence). The length of the CDR3 is 14 residues. Germline trimming cut 2 bases from V and 0 bases from J; bases unmatched to any gene: 1. The CDR3 DNA is TGTGCCTGGAGTAGCGGGGGGGACTCCTACGAGCAGTACTTC. Encoded protein: CAWSSGGDSYEQYF.

V and J are TRBV21-1 and TRBJ2-7; TRBD2 is taken as the D call from the table, unchecked against the DNA. TRBV21-1 is a documented pseudogene. This CDR3 spans 15 amino acids. The CDR3 DNA follows: TGTGCCAGCAGCAAACTTTCGTCGAGCTCCTACGAGCAGTACTTC. Amino acid sequence: CASSKLSSSSYEQYF.

V is TRBV30 and J is TRBJ2-6, with D perhaps matching TRBD1 (5 bases). Trimming took 1 base from V and 2 from J, leaving 12 bases between them. CDR1 and CDR2 (germline): GTSNPN, SVGIG (reference sequence). CDR3 length: 16 amino acids. The CDR3 spells CAWSDLIGAGANVLTF. As DNA, the CDR3 is TGTGCCTGGAGTGACTTAATAGGGGCTGGGGCCAACGTCCTGACTTTC.

As regards this clone: This sequence may be a read error, since a much larger clone differs from it by one base. The rearrangement links TRBV6-1 to TRBJ2-1; no definite D call. The germline gives CDR1 MNHNS, CDR2 SASEGT. Between the trimmed V and J ends, which lost 6 bases and 3 bases, there was a span of 6 bases. CDR3 length equals 12 residues. The chain's CDR3 is CASSPDYNEQFF. CDR3 nucleotides: TGTGCCAGCAGCCCCGACTACAATGAGCAGTTCTTC.

This clone was observed a handful of times. This chain links TRBV10-1 with TRBJ1-5; D gene uncertain. The germline gives CDR1 WNHNN, CDR2 SYGVQD (reference sequence). Trimming took 6 bases from V and 5 from J, leaving 8 bases between them. The CDR3 consists of 12 residues. The CDR3 nucleotides read TGCGCCAGCAGCCAGACTCATCAGCCCCAGCATTTT. Translating gives CASSQTHQPQHF.

This clone was observed a single time. The chain couples TRBV6-5 to TRBJ1-3; a possible D gene is TRBD1 (5 bases). V shed 2 bases and J shed 2 bases, with 10 bases lying between them. Germline-derived CDR1 and CDR2 are MNHEY and SVGAGI. The CDR3 is 15 amino acids. CDR3: CASSYHRDAGNTIYF. As DNA, the CDR3 is TGTGCCAGCAGTTACCACCGGGACGCTGGAAACACCATATATTTT.

This clone showed up just a few times. This chain joins TRBV15 and TRBJ2-7; 15 bases are shared with TRBD2. Trimming took 4 bases from V and 5 from J; bases not matched to a gene: 12. In germline, CDR1 is LNHNV, CDR2 YYDKDF (reference sequence). The CDR3 runs to 18 residues. The CDR3 here is CATSIRRTSGRAYDEQYF. The CDR3 nucleotides are TGTGCCACCAGCATCCGAAGGACTAGCGGGAGGGCTTACGACGAGCAGTACTTC.

This sequence joins TRBV18 and TRBJ2-1, with D perhaps matching TRBD1 (6 bases). Trimming removed 6 bases at V and 14 bases at J, with 17 bases between. The CDR3 has 12 residues. Germline assignment: CDR1 KGHSH and CDR2 LQKENI. In DNA form, the CDR3 reads TGTGCCAGCTCCCCAAACAGGGAGTTCGAGTTCTTC. Translation: CASSPNREFEFF.

The chain has TRBV9 and TRBJ2-7, with a tentative D call TRBD2 (5 bases). V lost 3 bases, J lost 2 bases, and 15 bases lay in between. CDR3 size: 15 residues. From germline, CDR1 is SGDLS and CDR2 YYNGEE. The CDR3 bases are TGTGCCAGCAGCGCCGCTGAGCGGAGCACCTACGAGCAGTACTTC. Translating it yields CASSAAERSTYEQYF.

The rearrangement links TRBV10-2 to TRBJ2-3, with D perhaps given as TRBD1 or TRBD2 (6 bases each). Germline assignment: CDR1 WSHSY and CDR2 SAAADI. The germline V and J ends were trimmed by 5 bases and 0 bases, with 12 bases remaining between them. CDR3 size: 15 residues. The CDR3 sequence: CASSFGGASTDTQYF. The CDR3 nucleotides read TGCGCCAGCAGTTTCGGGGGCGCTAGCACAGATACGCAGTATTTT.

This clone is a singleton in its sample. The chain recombines TRBV5-1 with TRBJ2-1; 10 bases are shared with TRBD1. Trimming at V came to 4 bases and at J to 7 bases, leaving 11 bases not matched to a gene. The CDR3 has 16 residues. CDR1 SGHRS and CDR2 YFSETQ come from the germline V gene. The CDR3 spells CASSPGEDRGWNEQFF. The CDR3 DNA reads TGCGCCAGCAGCCCCGGCGAGGACAGGGGGTGGAATGAGCAGTTCTTC.

V is TRBV7-2 and J is TRBJ1-5; D remains ambiguous. The V end was cut by 6 bases, the J end by 2 bases, with 8 bases between. Per germline, CDR1 SGHTA and CDR2 FQGNSA. This CDR3 spans 13 amino acids. CDR3 residues: CASSQDGNQPQHF. In DNA form, the CDR3 reads TGTGCCAGCAGTCAGGACGGCAATCAGCCCCAGCATTTT.

The chain recombines TRBV25-1 with TRBJ2-3; D is unresolved. Germline CDR1 and CDR2: MGHDK and SYGVNS. V gave up 4 bases and J gave up 2 bases, with 13 bases separating them. This CDR3 has 15 residues. CDR3 amino acids: CASSVGGVSTDTQYF. The CDR3 region has the DNA TGTGCCAGCAGTGTGGGTGGGGTCTCCACAGATACGCAGTATTTT.

The genes are TRBV4-2 and TRBJ2-7; 16 nucleotides line up with TRBD2. The CDR3 is made up of 16 amino acids. With V trimmed by 5 bases and J by 3 bases, 4 bases remained unmatched. The germline V gene encodes CDR1 LGHNA and CDR2 YNFKEQ. The CDR3 loop reads CASSSGTSGGGYEQYF. CDR3 in DNA: TGTGCCAGCAGCTCCGGGACTAGCGGGGGGGGCTACGAGCAGTACTTC.

The chain joins TRBV27 to TRBJ1-3; D gene unclear. Germline loops: CDR1 MNHEY, CDR2 SMNVEV (reference sequence). This CDR3 has 14 residues. Trimming took off 6 bases at V and 2 bases at J, with 11 bases between the two ends. The CDR3 sequence: CASRGIRTGNTIYF. The CDR3 DNA reads as TGTGCCAGCAGGGGAATTCGAACTGGAAACACCATATATTTT.